These 24 T cell receptor beta chains originate from one sample sequenced in a study of blood T cell repertoires in COVID-19. The protocol was immunoSEQ multiplex PCR, while the TCRdb copy is restricted to in-frame clones and leaves out a portion. The sample has 90,000 or so clones, around 86% seen once; the top ten hold approximately 3.9%. Material: peripheral blood. Every receptor here comes from a man between 60 and 75 years old with acute or convalescent COVID-19.

The genes are TRBV11-3 and TRBJ2-5, with D possibly matching TRBD2 (6 bases). Germline lookup yields CDR1 SGHNT and CDR2 YENEEA. The length of the CDR3 is 14 residues. Trimming stripped 2 bases from V and 5 bases from J, with 12 bases between. The CDR3 coding sequence is TGTGCCAGCAGCTTATACGGGAGTGGGGAGACCCAGTACTTC. Protein: CASSLYGSGETQYF.

The V and J genes are TRBV6-2 or TRBV6-3 and TRBJ1-2; 7 nucleotides line up with TRBD1. The germline V gene has CDR1 MNHEY and CDR2 SVGEGT. The CDR3 loop spans 13 amino acids. V lost 5 bases and J lost 5; bases outside the gene matches: 5. Here the CDR3 reads CASSKGQLYGYTF. Written as DNA, the CDR3 is TGTGCCAGCAGTAAGGGACAGTTGTATGGCTACACCTTC.

The CDR3 DNA follows: TGTGCCAGCAGTGACCTAGCGGGAGCCCCGGGGGAGCAGTACTTC. It is translated as CASSDLAGAPGEQYF. The J gene is TRBJ2-7, the V gene TRBV6-1; 10 positions agree with TRBD2. V shed 3 bases, J shed 7 bases, and the junction held 9 bases outside the gene matches. CDR3 length equals 15 residues. Germline lookup yields CDR1 MNHNS and CDR2 SASEGT.

The CDR3: CASSLADRFGTEAFF. DNA for the CDR3: TGCGCCAGCAGCTTGGCGGATAGGTTCGGGACAGAAGCTTTCTTT. V and J are TRBV5-1 and TRBJ1-1; TRBD1 might be the D (6 bases). The CDR3 length is 15 residues. Per the germline V gene, CDR1 is SGHRS and CDR2 is YFSETQ. Trimming removed 0 bases at V and 8 bases at J, with 17 bases between.

This clone was recorded only once. The chain uses TRBV3-1 (or the pseudogene TRBV3-2) and TRBJ2-7; TRBD2 matches 9 bases. Germline V gene lookup returns CDR1 LGHDT and CDR2 YNNKEL (reference sequence). This CDR3 is built from 14 residues. With 2 bases clipped from V and 4 bases from J, the junction kept 3 bases outside the gene matches. CDR3 in amino acids: CASSQLAGAYEQYF. CDR3 bases: TGTGCCAGCAGCCAATTAGCGGGAGCTTACGAGCAGTACTTC.

The chain links TRBV27 to TRBJ2-1; D possibly corresponds to TRBD2 (7 bases). V lost 5 bases and J lost 8, with 13 bases in between. This CDR3 has 13 amino acids. CDR1 is MNHEY and CDR2 is SMNVEV in the germline V gene (reference sequence). The DNA for the CDR3 is TGTGCCAGCAGTCTAAGGGGGGGGGATGAGCAGTTCTTC. Encoded protein: CASSLRGGDEQFF.

This clone appeared once. The CDR3 DNA is TGTGCCAGTAGTATAAGGGGACAAAGAGAGCAAGAGACCCAGTACTTC. Translation gives CASSIRGQREQETQYF. This sequence joins TRBV19 and TRBJ2-5, with a tentative D call TRBD1 (6 bases). The V gene's germline CDR1 is LNHDA and CDR2 SQIVND (reference sequence). V shed 2 bases and J shed 2 bases, with 15 bases lying between them. CDR3 length: 16 amino acids.

The chain uses TRBV6-5 and TRBJ2-3; 8 positions agree with TRBD1. With V trimmed by 0 bases and J by 4 bases, 6 bases remained unmatched. The length of the CDR3 is 16 residues. CDR1 and CDR2 from the germline V gene are MNHEY and SVGAGI. As DNA, the CDR3 is TGTGCCAGCAGTTACTCTGGCAGGGGGCGCCCAGATACGCAGTATTTT. It encodes CASSYSGRGRPDTQYF.

This clone was seen a single time. CDR3 loop: CASSQRLVSLRSEQFF. As DNA, the CDR3 is TGCGCCAGCAGCCAAAGACTAGTGTCTCTGAGGAGTGAGCAGTTCTTC. The chain carries TRBV4-1 and TRBJ2-1; a weak D match, TRBD2 (6 bases). In germline, CDR1 is MGHRA, CDR2 YSYEKL. Trimming took 2 bases from V and 9 from J, leaving 20 bases between them. This CDR3 is 16 amino acids long.

The J gene is TRBJ2-2, the V gene TRBV6-5, with 11 positions matching TRBD2. CDR3 length: 15 amino acids. Germline V gene lookup returns CDR1 MNHEY and CDR2 SVGAGI. Trimming at V came to 7 bases and at J to 4 bases, leaving 5 bases not matched to a gene. The CDR3 spells CASTSGGRVTGELFF. As DNA, the CDR3 is TGTGCCAGCACTAGCGGGGGGCGGGTCACCGGGGAGCTGTTTTTT.

This rearrangement joins TRBV19 to TRBJ1-6, with D perhaps matching TRBD1 (6 bases). V was cut by 7 bases and J by 10 bases, with 17 bases left in between. CDR3 length equals 14 residues. Germline V gives CDR1 LNHDA, CDR2 SQIVND (reference sequence). The CDR3 region is CASTLGGGMSPLHF. The CDR3 DNA follows: TGTGCCAGTACCCTTGGGGGGGGCATGTCACCCCTCCACTTT.

The chain couples TRBV19 to TRBJ2-5, with 13 nucleotides matching TRBD2. Germline CDR1 LNHDA, CDR2 SQIVND (reference sequence). The CDR3 consists of 16 residues. With 4 bases clipped from V and 4 bases from J, the junction kept 6 bases outside the gene matches. The CDR3 sequence: CASSRTSGREGETQYF. The CDR3 coding sequence is TGTGCCAGTAGTAGAACTAGCGGGAGGGAGGGAGAGACCCAGTACTTC. Full variable domain (outside the CDR3, taken from reference TRBV19 and TRBJ2-5): DGGITQSPKYLFRKEGQNVTLSCEQNLNHDAMYWYRQDPGQGLRLIYYSQIVNDFQKGDIAEGYSVSREKKESFPLTVTSAQKNPTAFYLCASSRTSGREGETQYFGPGTRLLVL.

In regard to this clone: A read error may account for a junction end that differs from germline. The chain links TRBV10-3 to TRBJ2-5, with TRBD2 as a possible D gene (6 bases). CDR1 ENHRY and CDR2 SYGVKD come from the germline V gene. This CDR3 spans 11 amino acids. The CDR3 is CATGSRETRYF. The CDR3 nucleotides are TGTGCCACCGGGAGTCGAGAGACCCGGTACTTC.

The chain joins TRBV7-2 to TRBJ2-1, with D maybe TRBD2 (6 bases). The germline V gene encodes CDR1 SGHTA and CDR2 FQGNSA. The V end lost 3 bases, the J end lost 9 bases, and 18 bases lay between the germline ends. The CDR3 covers 15 residues. CDR3 DNA: TGTGCCAGCAGCTTCGCCGGGAGTCCCATCGGTGAGCAGTTCTTC. It specifies CASSFAGSPIGEQFF.

The chain is built from TRBV5-1 and TRBJ1-2; D may be TRBD1 (5 bases). The CDR3 is 16 residues long. Germline V gene data show CDR1 as SGHRS and CDR2 as YFSETQ. Trimming left V 4 bases short and J 6 bases short, with 22 bases between. The CDR3 is CASSPVGGGIVNGYTF. Written as DNA, the CDR3 is TGCGCCAGCAGCCCGGTGGGGGGAGGTATAGTTAATGGCTACACCTTC.

V and J are TRBV6-5 and TRBJ1-2; unclear D gene. V was clipped by 7 bases and J by 8 bases, with 20 bases between them. The CDR3 runs 14 residues. Germline CDR1 and CDR2: MNHEY and SVGAGI. CDR3 sequence: CASTPFRGLRGYTF. DNA for the CDR3: TGTGCCAGCACACCCTTCCGGGGTCTCCGCGGCTACACCTTC.

The chain recombines TRBV4-3 with TRBJ1-2, with D unclear. V was pared by 0 bases and J by 0 bases, with 14 bases between. The CDR3 is made up of 17 amino acids. Germline-derived CDR1 and CDR2 are LGHNA and YSLEER. CDR3 amino acids: CASSQEQAWYSNYGYTF. The CDR3 DNA is TGCGCCAGCAGCCAAGAGCAGGCCTGGTATTCTAACTATGGCTACACCTTC.

This clone has only one observation. The rearrangement links TRBV6-5 to TRBJ2-7; TRBD2 aligns across 7 bases. This CDR3 contains 15 residues. The germline CDR1 and CDR2 sequences are MNHEY and SVGAGI. V was pared by 4 bases and J by 0 bases, with 6 bases of the junction left unmatched. The CDR3 loop is CASSSPGLVSYEQYF. The DNA of the CDR3 is TGTGCCAGCAGTTCTCCTGGACTAGTCTCCTACGAGCAGTACTTC.

The genes are TRBV6-5 and TRBJ1-2; TRBD1 aligns across 8 bases. CDR3 length: 14 amino acids. Germline CDR1 MNHEY, CDR2 SVGAGI. With 6 bases clipped from V and 4 bases from J, the junction kept 7 bases outside the gene matches. This CDR3 is CASRNPTGGYGYTF. Written as DNA, the CDR3 is TGTGCCAGCAGGAACCCAACAGGGGGCTATGGCTACACCTTC.

The chain couples TRBV2 to TRBJ2-1; TRBD1 might be the D (6 bases). The germline CDR1 and CDR2 sequences are SNHLY and FYNNEI. This CDR3 is built from 14 residues. V lost 1 base to trimming and J lost 6 bases, with 10 bases between them. The CDR3 loop is CASSEVGGSNEQFF. The CDR3 DNA reads TGTGCCAGCAGTGAAGTAGGGGGTAGCAATGAGCAGTTCTTC.

V gene TRBV29-1 combines with J gene TRBJ2-5; perhaps TRBD2 as D (7 bases). Trimming pared 7 bases from V and 4 bases from J, leaving 19 bases between. The CDR3 covers 14 residues. The germline V gene encodes CDR1 SQVTM and CDR2 ANQGSEA. DNA for the CDR3: TGCAGCGGAGGGAGAGGGGGGGACGGAGAGACCCAGTACTTC. It specifies CSGGRGGDGETQYF.

This CDR3 is CASRIGTDIYEQYF. In DNA form, the CDR3 reads TGTGCCAGCAGAATCGGGACAGATATCTACGAGCAGTACTTC. This chain joins TRBV6-5 and TRBJ2-7; 7 bases map to TRBD1. CDR3 length equals 14 residues. Germline CDR1 MNHEY, CDR2 SVGAGI. The V gene end was trimmed by 6 bases and the J gene end by 3 bases; junction bases not matched to a gene: 8.

This chain connects TRBV9 to TRBJ2-3; 10 positions match TRBD2. The V and J ends lost 4 bases and 0 bases, in that order; junction bases with no gene match: 14. The CDR3 extends over 19 amino acids. The germline gives CDR1 SGDLS, CDR2 YYNGEE. The CDR3 loop reads CASSSRTSGIFTSTDTQYF. CDR3 sequence (DNA): TGTGCCAGCAGCTCTCGGACTAGCGGCATTTTTACTAGCACAGATACGCAGTATTTT. The entire variable domain, with the rest obtained from reference TRBV9 and TRBJ2-3, is as follows: DSGVTQTPKHLITATGQRVTLRCSPRSGDLSVYWYQQSLDQGLQFLIQYYNGEERAKGNILERFSAQQFPDLHSELNLSSLELGDSALYFCASSSRTSGIFTSTDTQYFGPGTRLTVL.

This sequence joins TRBV30 and TRBJ2-7, with 8 bases fitting TRBD2. The CDR3 extends over 14 amino acids. Germline V gene sequence: CDR1 GTSNPN, CDR2 SVGIG (reference sequence). J gave up 3 bases and V 2 bases, and 6 bases lay outside the gene matches. The CDR3 sequence: CAWSTGLENYEQYF. CDR3 in DNA: TGTGCCTGGAGTACGGGACTAGAGAACTACGAGCAGTACTTC.